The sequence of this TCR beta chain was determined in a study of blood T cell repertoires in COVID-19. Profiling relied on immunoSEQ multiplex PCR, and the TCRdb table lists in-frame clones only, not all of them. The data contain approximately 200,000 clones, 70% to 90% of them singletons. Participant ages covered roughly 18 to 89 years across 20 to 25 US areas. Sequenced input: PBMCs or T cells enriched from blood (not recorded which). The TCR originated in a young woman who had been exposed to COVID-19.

CDR3 loop: CASSPISTGTWASNQPQHF. CDR3 sequence (DNA): TGTGCCAGCAGCCCTATTTCAACAGGGACGTGGGCCTCCAATCAGCCCCAGCATTTT. This chain joins TRBV6-2 or TRBV6-3 and TRBJ1-5, with TRBD1 as a possible D gene (6 bases). This CDR3 contains 19 residues. Between the trimmed V and J ends, which lost 6 bases and 3 bases, there was a span of 27 bases. In germline, CDR1 is MNHEY, CDR2 SVGEGT.